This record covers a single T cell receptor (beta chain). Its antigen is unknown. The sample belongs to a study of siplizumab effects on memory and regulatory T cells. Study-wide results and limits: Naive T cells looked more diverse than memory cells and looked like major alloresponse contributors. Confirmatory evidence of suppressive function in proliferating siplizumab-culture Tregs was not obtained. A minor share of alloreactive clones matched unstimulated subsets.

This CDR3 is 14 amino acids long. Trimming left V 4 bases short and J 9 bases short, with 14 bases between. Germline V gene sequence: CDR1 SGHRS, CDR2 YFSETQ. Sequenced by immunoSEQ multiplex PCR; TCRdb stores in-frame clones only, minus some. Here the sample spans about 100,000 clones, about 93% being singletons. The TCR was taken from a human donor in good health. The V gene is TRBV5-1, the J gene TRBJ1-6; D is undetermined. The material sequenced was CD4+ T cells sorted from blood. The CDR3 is CASSLVSVGSPLHF. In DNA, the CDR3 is TGCGCCAGCAGCCTGGTTTCCGTTGGTTCACCCCTCCACTTT.